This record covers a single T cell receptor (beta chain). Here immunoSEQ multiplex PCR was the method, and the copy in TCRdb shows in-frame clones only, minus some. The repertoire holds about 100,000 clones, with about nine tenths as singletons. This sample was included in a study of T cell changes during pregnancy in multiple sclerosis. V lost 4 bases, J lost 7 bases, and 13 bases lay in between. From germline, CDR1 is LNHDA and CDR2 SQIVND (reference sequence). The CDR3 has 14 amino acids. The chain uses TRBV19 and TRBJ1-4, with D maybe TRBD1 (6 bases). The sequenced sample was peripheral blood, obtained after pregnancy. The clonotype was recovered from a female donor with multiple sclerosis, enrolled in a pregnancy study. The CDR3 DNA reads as TGTGCCAGTAGTAAACAGGGTATAGCTGAAAAACTGTTTTTT. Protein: CASSKQGIAEKLFF.